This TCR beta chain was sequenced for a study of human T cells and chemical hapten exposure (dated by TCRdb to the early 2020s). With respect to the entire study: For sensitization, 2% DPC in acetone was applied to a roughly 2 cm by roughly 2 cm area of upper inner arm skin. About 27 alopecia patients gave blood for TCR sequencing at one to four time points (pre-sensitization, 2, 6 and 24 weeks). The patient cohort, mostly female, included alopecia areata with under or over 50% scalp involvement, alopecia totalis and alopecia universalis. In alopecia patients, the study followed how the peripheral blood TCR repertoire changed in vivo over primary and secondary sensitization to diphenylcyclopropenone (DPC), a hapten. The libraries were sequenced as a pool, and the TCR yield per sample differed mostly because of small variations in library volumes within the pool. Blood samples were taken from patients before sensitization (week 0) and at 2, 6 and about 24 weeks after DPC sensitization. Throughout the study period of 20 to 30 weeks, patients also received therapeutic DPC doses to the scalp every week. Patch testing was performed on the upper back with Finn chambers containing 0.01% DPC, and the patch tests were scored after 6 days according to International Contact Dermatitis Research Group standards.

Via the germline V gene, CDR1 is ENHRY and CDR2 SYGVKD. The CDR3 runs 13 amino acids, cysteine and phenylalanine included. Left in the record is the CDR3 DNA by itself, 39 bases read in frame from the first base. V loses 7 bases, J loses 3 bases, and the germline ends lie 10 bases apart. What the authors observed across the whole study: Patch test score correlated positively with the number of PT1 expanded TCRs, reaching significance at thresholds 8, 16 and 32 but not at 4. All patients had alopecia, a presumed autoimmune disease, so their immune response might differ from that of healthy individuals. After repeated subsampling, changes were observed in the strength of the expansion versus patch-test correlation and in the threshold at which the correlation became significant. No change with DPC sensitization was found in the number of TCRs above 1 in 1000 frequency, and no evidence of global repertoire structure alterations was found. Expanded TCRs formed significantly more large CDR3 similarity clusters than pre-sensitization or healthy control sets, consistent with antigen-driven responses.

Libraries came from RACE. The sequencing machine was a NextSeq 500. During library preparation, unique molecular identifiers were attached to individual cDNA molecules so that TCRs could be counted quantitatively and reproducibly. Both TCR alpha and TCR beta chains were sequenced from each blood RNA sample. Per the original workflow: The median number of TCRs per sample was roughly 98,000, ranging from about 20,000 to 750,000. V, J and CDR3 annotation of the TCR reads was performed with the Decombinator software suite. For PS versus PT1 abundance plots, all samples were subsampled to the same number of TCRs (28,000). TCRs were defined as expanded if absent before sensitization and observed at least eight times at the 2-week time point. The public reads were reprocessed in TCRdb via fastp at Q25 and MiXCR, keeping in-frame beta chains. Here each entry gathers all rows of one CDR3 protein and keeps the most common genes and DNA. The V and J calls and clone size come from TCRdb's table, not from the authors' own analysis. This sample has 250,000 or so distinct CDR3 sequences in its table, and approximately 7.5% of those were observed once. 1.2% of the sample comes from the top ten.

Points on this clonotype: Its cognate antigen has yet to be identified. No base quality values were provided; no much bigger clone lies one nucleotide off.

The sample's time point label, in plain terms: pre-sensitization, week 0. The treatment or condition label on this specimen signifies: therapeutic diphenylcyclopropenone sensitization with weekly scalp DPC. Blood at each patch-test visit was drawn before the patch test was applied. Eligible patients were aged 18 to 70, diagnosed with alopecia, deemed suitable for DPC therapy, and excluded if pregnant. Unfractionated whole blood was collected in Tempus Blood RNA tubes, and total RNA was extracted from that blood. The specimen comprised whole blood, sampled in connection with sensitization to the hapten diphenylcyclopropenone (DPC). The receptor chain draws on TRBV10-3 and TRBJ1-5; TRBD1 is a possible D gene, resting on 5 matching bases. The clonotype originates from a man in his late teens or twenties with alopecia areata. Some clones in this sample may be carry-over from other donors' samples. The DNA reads TGTGCCATCACCCCAGGGATCAATCAGCCCCAGCATTTT. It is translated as CAITPGINQPQHF.